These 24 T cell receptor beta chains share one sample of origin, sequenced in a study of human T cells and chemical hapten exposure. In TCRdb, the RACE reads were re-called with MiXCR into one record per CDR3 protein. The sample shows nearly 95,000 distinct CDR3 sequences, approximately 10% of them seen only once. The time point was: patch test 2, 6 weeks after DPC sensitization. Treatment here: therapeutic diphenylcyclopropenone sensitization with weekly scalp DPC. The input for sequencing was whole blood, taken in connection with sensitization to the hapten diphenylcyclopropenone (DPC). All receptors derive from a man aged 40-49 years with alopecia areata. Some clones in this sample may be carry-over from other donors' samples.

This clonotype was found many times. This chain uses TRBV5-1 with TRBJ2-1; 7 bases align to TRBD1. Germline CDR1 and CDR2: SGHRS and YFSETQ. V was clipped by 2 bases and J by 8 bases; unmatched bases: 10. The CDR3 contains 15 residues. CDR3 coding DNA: TGCGCCAGCAGCTTCGTGAATACAGGGGCATATGAGCAGTTCTTC. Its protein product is CASSFVNTGAYEQFF.

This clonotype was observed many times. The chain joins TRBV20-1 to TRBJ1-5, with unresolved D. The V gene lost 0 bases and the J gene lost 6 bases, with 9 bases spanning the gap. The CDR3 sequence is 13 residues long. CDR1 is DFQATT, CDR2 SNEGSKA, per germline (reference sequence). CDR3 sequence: CSARDKVSQPQHF. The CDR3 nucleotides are TGCAGTGCTAGAGATAAGGTGTCTCAGCCCCAGCATTTT.

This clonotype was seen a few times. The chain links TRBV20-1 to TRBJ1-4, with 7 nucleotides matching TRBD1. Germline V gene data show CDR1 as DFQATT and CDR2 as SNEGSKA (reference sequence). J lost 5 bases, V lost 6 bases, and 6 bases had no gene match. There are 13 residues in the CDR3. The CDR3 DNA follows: TGCAGTGCCCCGACAGGGCCCAATGAAAAACTGTTTTTT. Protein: CSAPTGPNEKLFF.

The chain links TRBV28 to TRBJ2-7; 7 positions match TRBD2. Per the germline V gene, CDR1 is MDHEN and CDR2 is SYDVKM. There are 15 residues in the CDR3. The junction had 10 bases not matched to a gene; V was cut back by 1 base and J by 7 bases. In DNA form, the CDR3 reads TGTGCCAGCAGTTTATTGGTTTGGGGGGGAAGGGAGCAGTACTTC. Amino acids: CASSLLVWGGREQYF. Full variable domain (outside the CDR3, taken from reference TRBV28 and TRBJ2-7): DVKVTQSSRYLVKRTGEKVFLECVQDMDHENMFWYRQDPGLGLRLIYFSYDVKMKEKGDIPEGYSVSREKKERFSLILESASTNQTSMYLCASSLLVWGGREQYFGPGTRLTVT.

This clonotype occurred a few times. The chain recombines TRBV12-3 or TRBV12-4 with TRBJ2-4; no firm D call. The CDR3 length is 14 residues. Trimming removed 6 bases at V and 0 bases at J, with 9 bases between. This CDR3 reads CASRPTKAKNIQYF. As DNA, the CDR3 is TGTGCCAGCAGACCTACAAAAGCCAAAAACATTCAGTACTTC.

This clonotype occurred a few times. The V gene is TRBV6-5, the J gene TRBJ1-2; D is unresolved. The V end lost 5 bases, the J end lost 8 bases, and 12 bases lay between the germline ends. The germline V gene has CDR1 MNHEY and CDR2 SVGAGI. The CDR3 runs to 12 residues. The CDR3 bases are TGTGCCAGCAGTCGGGCCGCGGGGGGCTACACCTTC. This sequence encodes CASSRAAGGYTF.

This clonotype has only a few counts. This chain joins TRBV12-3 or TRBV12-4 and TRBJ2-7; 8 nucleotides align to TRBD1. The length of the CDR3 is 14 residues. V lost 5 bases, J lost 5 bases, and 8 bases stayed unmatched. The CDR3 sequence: CASSTAGGPNEQYF. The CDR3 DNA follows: TGTGCCAGCAGTACCGCAGGGGGCCCGAACGAGCAGTACTTC.

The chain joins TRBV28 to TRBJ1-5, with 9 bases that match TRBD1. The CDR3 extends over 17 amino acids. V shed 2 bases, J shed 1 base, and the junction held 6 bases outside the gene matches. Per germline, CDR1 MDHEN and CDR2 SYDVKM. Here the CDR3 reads CASSLRRTGASNQPQHF. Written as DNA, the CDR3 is TGTGCCAGCAGTTTAAGACGGACAGGGGCCAGCAATCAGCCCCAGCATTTT.

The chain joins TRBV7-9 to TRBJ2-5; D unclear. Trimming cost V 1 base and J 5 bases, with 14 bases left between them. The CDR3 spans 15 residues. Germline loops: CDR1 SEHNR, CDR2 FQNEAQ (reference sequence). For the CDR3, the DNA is TGTGCCAGCAGCTTAGGGATGGGAATGGAGGAGACCCAGTACTTC. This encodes CASSLGMGMEETQYF.

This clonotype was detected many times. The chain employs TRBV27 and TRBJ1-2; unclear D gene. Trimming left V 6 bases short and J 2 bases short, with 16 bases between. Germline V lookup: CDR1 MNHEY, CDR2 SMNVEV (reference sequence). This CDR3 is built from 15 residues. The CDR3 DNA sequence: TGTGCCAGCAGCACGTCGCAGGCTGGAAACTATGGCTACACCTTC. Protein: CASSTSQAGNYGYTF.

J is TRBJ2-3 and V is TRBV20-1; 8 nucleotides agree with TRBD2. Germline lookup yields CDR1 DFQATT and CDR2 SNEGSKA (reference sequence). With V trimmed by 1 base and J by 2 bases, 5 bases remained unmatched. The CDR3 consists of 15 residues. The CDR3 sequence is CSARVAGLVTDTQYF. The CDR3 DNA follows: TGCAGTGCTAGAGTGGCGGGACTAGTCACAGATACGCAGTATTTT.

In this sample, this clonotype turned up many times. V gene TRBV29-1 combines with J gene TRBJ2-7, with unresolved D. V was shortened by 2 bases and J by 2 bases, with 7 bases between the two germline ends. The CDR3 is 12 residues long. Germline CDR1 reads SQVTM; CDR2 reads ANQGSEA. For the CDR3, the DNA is TGCAGCGTTGAACAGGCCACCTACGAGCAGTACGTC. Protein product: CSVEQATYEQYV.

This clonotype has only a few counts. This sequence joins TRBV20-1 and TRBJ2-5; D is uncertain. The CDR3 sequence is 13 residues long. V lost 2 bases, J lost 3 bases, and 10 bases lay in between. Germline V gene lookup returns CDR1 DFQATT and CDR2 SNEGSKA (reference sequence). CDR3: CSARTPGEETQYF. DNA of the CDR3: TGCAGTGCTAGAACCCCAGGAGAAGAGACCCAGTACTTC.

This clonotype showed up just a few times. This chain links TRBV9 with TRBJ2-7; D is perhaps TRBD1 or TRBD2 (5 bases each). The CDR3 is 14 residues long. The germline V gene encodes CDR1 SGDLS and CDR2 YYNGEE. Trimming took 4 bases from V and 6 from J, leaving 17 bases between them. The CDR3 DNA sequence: TGTGCCAGCAGCTCCACTCCATGGGGGTCCGAGCAGTACTTC. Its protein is CASSSTPWGSEQYF.

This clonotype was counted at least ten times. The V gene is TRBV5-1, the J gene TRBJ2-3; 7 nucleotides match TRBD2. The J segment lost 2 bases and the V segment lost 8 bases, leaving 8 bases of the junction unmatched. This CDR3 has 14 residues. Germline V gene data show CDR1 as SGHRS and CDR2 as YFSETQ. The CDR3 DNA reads TGCGCCAGTACCCTTAGCGGGCTCACAGATACGCAGTATTTT. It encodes CASTLSGLTDTQYF.

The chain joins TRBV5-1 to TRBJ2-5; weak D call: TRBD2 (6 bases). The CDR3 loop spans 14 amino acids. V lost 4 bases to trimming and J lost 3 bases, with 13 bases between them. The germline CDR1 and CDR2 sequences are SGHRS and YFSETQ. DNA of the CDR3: TGCGCCAGCAGCCGAGGCGGGGCGGAAGAGACCCAGTACTTC. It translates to CASSRGGAEETQYF.

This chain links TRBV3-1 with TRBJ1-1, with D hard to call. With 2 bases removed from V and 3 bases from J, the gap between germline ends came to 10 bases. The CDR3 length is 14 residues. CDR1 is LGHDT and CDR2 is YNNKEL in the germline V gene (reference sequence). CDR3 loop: CASSQNLRDTEAFF. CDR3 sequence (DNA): TGTGCCAGCAGCCAAAATTTGAGGGACACTGAAGCTTTCTTT.

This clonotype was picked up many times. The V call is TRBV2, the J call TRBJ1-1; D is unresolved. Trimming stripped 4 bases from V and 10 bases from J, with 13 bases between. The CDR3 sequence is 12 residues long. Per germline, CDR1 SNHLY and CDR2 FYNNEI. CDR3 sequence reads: CASSAGRRGAFF. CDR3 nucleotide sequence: TGTGCCAGCAGTGCTGGACGTAGAGGAGCTTTCTTT.

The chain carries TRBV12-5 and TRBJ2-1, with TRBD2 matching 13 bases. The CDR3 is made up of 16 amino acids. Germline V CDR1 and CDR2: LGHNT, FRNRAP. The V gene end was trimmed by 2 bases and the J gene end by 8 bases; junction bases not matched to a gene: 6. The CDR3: CASGLLLAGGGYEQFF. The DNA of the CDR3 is TGTGCTAGTGGTTTGTTACTAGCGGGAGGGGGCTATGAGCAGTTCTTC.

DNA of the CDR3: TGTGCCAGTAGTCCGGGACGGACGGGAGGGTTGTTGGGTGAGCAGTACTTC. It yields the protein CASSPGRTGGLLGEQYF. The chain links TRBV19 to TRBJ2-7; 8 nucleotides agree with TRBD2. The CDR3 is made up of 17 amino acids. Germline CDR1 is LNHDA and CDR2 is SQIVND (reference sequence). Trimming cost V 5 bases and J 7 bases; bases outside gene matches: 19.

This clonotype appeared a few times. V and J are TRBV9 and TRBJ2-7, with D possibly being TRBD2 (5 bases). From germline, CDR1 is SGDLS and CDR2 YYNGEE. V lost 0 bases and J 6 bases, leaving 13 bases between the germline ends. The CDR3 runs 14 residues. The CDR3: CASSVDPGRAEQYF. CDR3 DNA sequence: TGTGCCAGCAGCGTAGATCCGGGAAGGGCCGAGCAGTACTTC.

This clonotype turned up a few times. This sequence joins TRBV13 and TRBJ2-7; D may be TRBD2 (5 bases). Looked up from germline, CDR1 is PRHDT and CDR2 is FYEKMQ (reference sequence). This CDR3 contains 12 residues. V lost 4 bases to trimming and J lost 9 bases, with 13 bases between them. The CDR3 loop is CASSYRTGGQYV. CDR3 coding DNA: TGTGCCAGCAGCTACCGGACTGGAGGGCAGTACGTC.

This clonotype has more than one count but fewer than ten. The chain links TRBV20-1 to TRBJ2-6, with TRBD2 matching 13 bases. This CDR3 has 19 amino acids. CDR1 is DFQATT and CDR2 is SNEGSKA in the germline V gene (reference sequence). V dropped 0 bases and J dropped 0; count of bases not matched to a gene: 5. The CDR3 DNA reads TGCAGTGCTAGAGATGCGGGACTAGCGGGACTCTCTGGGGCCAACGTCCTGACTTTC. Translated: CSARDAGLAGLSGANVLTF.

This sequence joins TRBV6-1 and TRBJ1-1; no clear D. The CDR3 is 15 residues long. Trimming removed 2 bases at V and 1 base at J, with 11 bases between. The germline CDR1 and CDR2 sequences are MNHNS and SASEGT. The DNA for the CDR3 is TGTGCCAGCAGTGAAAGGAGGAGTGCGAACACTGAAGCTTTCTTT. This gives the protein CASSERRSANTEAFF.